This T cell receptor beta chain was obtained from a study of T-cell memory formation after mild COVID-19. For the study at large: For the most part, TCR clusters were specific to one donor. Study-level findings and limits: Several responding clones turned up in pre-infection memory, indicating that cross-reactive memory may have taken part.

Germline CDR1 is LNHNV and CDR2 is YYDKDF (reference sequence). V lost 6 bases to trimming and J lost 0 bases; unmatched junction nucleotides: 4. The CDR3 length is 16 residues. This clonotype came up a few times. Its target is not known. TCRalpha and TCRbeta libraries used 5'RACE with constant-segment primers and UMIs. A single record per CDR3 protein comes from TCRdb applying MiXCR to the 5' RACE reads. The sample holds about 140,000 distinct CDR3 sequences, more than 13% seen once. The gene calls are TRBV15 and TRBJ2-2; 10 nucleotides line up with TRBD2. Sequencing used PBMCs or a T cell subset sorted from them (not recorded which). The origin of this receptor is an adult woman who had mild COVID-19 (a few samples of this study predate the infection). Cell type and time point are not known. The CDR3 region is CATRAGLAANTGELFF. The CDR3 bases are TGTGCCACCAGGGCAGGACTAGCGGCGAACACCGGGGAGCTGTTTTTT.